In its sample, the clone carrying this T cell receptor beta chain was seen a few times. Antigen unknown. Every single donor gave one heparinised blood draw, and these averaged approximately 120 mL. The data are from a study of beta chain features in type 1 diabetes. On the study more broadly: All of the samples together had roughly 98 million sorted cells examined.

The authors reverse transcribed all of the isolated RNA, so sequencing captured expressed TCRB transcripts. The method was immunoSEQ multiplex PCR; TCRdb's version includes in-frame clones alone and lacks a portion of them. The sample shows under 500,000 clones, about 32% of them seen only once. The CDR3 has 14 amino acids. V lost 6 bases and J 2 bases, leaving 14 bases between the germline ends. The germline CDR1 and CDR2 sequences are SNHLY and FYNNEI. Overall study results and limits: Relative to healthy donors, patients appeared to have naive, central memory and Treg TCRB repertoires that were more similar. Insertion counts at VDJ junctions were lower in type 1 diabetes patients, who also showed more deletions there.

Sequencing was performed on naive CD4+ T cells from blood. The TCR originated in a man in his late teens or twenties in good health. The J gene is TRBJ2-7, the V gene TRBV2; D may be TRBD1 or TRBD2 (5 bases each). In nucleotides, the CDR3 is TGTGCCAGCAGGCCCCTACCGGGACCCTACGAGCAGTACTTC. Translating it yields CASRPLPGPYEQYF.